The 5 T cell receptor beta chains presented below share a single source sample, sequenced in a study of T cells in Graves' hyperthyroidism and ophthalmopathy. The TCR beta CDR3 regions underwent amplification using RNA transcripts as the source. During a first-round RT-PCR of the TCR CDR3, the HTBI primer set was used. TCRdb passed the multiplex PCR reads through MiXCR, listing each CDR3 protein once. The sample holds 450,000 to 650,000 distinct CDR3 sequences; around 21% are singletons and the top ten take around 27%. Sequences were obtained from blood. All receptors derive from a man between 18 and 29 years old with Graves' hyperthyroidism.

The CDR3 protein is CSVLDRGLIVRGYTF. The DNA for the CDR3 is TGCAGCGTCTTAGACAGGGGGCTTATCGTTCGGGGCTACACCTTC. The chain links TRBV29-1 to TRBJ1-2, with 10 bases lining up with TRBD1. Germline CDR1 is SQVTM and CDR2 is ANQGSEA. V lost 6 bases, J lost 8 bases, and 15 bases stayed unmatched. The CDR3 runs 15 residues.

The sample holds a few counts of this clonotype. At one end the junction does not follow the germline gene, possibly because of a read error. The chain combines TRBV19 with TRBJ2-2; D might be TRBD2 (5 bases). CDR1 and CDR2 from the germline V gene are LNHDA and SQIVND (reference sequence). The CDR3 contains 14 residues. This CDR3 reads CASSSTGFTGELSF. The CDR3 DNA sequence: TGTGCCAGTAGTTCGACCGGATTCACCGGGGAGCTGTCTTTT.

At least ten counts were recorded for this clonotype. V usage is TRBV27 and J usage is TRBJ1-1; D remains unclear. V was clipped by 0 bases and J by 0 bases, with 8 bases between them. The CDR3 consists of 15 residues. Germline values: CDR1 MNHEY, CDR2 SMNVEV (reference sequence). The CDR3 DNA is TGTGCCAGCAGTTTATCGGCTCTACTGAACACTGAAGCTTTCTTT. Protein sequence: CASSLSALLNTEAFF.

This clonotype was detected many times. J is TRBJ1-2 and V is TRBV12-3 or TRBV12-4, with a tentative D call TRBD1 (5 bases). The V gene lost 8 bases and the J gene lost 6 bases, with 13 bases spanning the gap. This CDR3 contains 12 residues. CDR3 DNA: TGTGCCAGCGACGACAGCCAGCATGGCTACACCTTC. Protein product: CASDDSQHGYTF.

This clonotype was found many times. CDR3 in amino acids: CASTQDFNYGYTF. CDR3 nucleotide sequence: TGTGCCAGCACCCAAGACTTCAACTATGGCTACACCTTC. The chain has TRBV6-5 and TRBJ1-2; D is unclear. The CDR3 sequence is 13 residues long. CDR1 is MNHEY, CDR2 SVGAGI, per germline. V lost 7 bases to trimming and J lost 2 bases, with 11 bases between them.